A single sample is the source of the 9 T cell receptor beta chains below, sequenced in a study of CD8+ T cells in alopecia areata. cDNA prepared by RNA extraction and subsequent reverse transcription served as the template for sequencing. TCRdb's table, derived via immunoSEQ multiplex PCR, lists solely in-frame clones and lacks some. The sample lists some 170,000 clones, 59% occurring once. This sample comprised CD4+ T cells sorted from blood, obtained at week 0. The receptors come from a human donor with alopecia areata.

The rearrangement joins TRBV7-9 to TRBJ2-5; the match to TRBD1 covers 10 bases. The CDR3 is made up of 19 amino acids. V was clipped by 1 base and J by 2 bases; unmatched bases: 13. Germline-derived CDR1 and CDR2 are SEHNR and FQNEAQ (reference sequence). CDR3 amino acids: CASSLGLTGGPIDQETQYF. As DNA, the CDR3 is TGTGCCAGCAGCTTAGGTTTGACAGGGGGCCCCATCGATCAAGAGACCCAGTACTTC. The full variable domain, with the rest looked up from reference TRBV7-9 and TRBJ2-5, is DTGVSQNPRHKITKRGQNVTFRCDPISEHNRLYWYRQTLGQGPEFLTYFQNEAQLEKSRLLSDRFSAERPKGSFSTLEIQRTEQGDSAMYLCASSLGLTGGPIDQETQYFGPGTRLLVL.

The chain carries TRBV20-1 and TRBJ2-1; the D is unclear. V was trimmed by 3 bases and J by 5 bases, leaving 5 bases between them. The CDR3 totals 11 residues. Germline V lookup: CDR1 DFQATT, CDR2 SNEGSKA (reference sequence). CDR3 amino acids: CSASPHNEQFF. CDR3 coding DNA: TGCAGTGCTAGCCCCCACAATGAGCAGTTCTTC.

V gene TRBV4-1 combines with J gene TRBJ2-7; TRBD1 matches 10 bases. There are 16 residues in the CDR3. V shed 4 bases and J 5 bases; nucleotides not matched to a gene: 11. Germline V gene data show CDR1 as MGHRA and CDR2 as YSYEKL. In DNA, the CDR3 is TGCGCCAGCAGCCCAACGCCGGGACAGGGGCCCAACGAGCAGTACTTC. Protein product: CASSPTPGQGPNEQYF.

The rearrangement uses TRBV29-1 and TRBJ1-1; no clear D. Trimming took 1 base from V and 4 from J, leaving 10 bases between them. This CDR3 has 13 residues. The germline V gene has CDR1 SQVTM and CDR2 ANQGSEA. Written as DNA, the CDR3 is TGCAGCGTTGAAGGCGTGCTATTCACTGAAGCTTTCTTT. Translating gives CSVEGVLFTEAFF.

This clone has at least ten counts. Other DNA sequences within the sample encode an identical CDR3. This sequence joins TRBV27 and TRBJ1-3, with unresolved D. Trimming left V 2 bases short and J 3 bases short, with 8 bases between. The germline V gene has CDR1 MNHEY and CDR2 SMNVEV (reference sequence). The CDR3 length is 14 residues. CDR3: CASSLTGYGNTIYF. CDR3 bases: TGTGCCAGCAGTTTAACGGGGTATGGAAACACCATATATTTT.

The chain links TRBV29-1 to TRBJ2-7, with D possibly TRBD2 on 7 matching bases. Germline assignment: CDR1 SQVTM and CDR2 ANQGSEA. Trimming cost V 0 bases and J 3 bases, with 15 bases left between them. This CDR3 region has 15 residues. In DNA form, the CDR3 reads TGCAGCGTTGAAGATTTTGGCGGGGGACACTACGAGCAGTACTTC. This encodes CSVEDFGGGHYEQYF.

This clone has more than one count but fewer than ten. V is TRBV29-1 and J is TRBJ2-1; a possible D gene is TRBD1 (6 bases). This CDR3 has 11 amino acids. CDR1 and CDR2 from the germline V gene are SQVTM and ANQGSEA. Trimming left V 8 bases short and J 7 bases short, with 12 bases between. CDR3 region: CSSQQGNEQFF. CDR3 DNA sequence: TGCAGCTCACAACAGGGAAATGAGCAGTTCTTC.

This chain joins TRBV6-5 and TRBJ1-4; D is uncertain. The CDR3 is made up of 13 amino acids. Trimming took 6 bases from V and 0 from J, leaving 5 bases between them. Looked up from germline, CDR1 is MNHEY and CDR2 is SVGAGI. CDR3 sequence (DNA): TGTGCCAGCAGAGGGACAACTAATGAAAAACTGTTTTTT. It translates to CASRGTTNEKLFF.

CDR3 sequence: CATQGRPDSNQPQHF. The CDR3 region has the DNA TGTGCCACCCAGGGGAGGCCGGATAGCAATCAGCCCCAGCATTTT. This chain connects TRBV6-1 to TRBJ1-5; possible D gene TRBD1, 6 bases. Trimming pared 10 bases from V and 0 bases from J, leaving 16 bases between. The CDR3 spans 15 residues. Per germline, CDR1 MNHNS and CDR2 SASEGT.